The 14 T cell receptor beta chains below all came from one sample that was sequenced in a study of T-cell reconstitution after alpha-beta-depleted transplantation in children. Unique molecular identifiers were used to barcode this TCRbeta library. Using its own MiXCR run on the PCR reads, TCRdb lists one record per CDR3 protein. The data contain a few hundred thousand distinct CDR3 sequences, around a tenth of them singletons. Specimen: peripheral blood, collected 180 days after TCRalphabeta/CD19-depleted stem cell transplant. All receptors come from a male patient between 2 and 10 years old who had a stem cell transplant for chronic granulomatous disease, so the T cells may come from the graft donor.

V gene TRBV7-2 combines with J gene TRBJ2-7, with no clear D. V gave up 5 bases and J gave up 7 bases, with 15 bases separating them. The CDR3 totals 13 residues. The germline CDR1 and CDR2 sequences are SGHTA and FQGNSA. In DNA form, the CDR3 reads TGTGCCAGCAGCCCAACCCCCGCAGGAGAGCAGTACTTC. Its translation is CASSPTPAGEQYF.

This clonotype was counted many times. V usage is TRBV20-1 and J usage is TRBJ2-3; D is ambiguous. In germline, CDR1 is DFQATT, CDR2 SNEGSKA (reference sequence). V was clipped by 8 bases and J by 1 base, with 4 bases between them. The CDR3 sequence is 10 residues long. This CDR3 is CSFRTDTQYF. The CDR3 DNA follows: TGCAGTTTCCGCACAGATACGCAGTATTTT.

V and J are TRBV13 and TRBJ2-2; possibly TRBD1 for D (5 bases). V lost 7 bases and J lost 1, with 13 bases in between. The CDR3 length is 15 residues. Germline CDR1 PRHDT, CDR2 FYEKMQ (reference sequence). The CDR3 region has the DNA TGTGCCAGCATCTCAGAGACAGAGAACACCGGGGAGCTGTTTTTT. This gives the protein CASISETENTGELFF.

Ten or more counts support this clonotype. The V call is TRBV30, the J call TRBJ1-6, with 8 bases fitting TRBD1. J gave up 6 bases and V 1 base, and 11 bases lay outside the gene matches. Germline V gene lookup returns CDR1 GTSNPN and CDR2 SVGIG (reference sequence). The CDR3 extends over 17 amino acids. CDR3 DNA: TGTGCCTGGAGTGACCGCGGTTGGGACAGGCTTAATTCACCCCTCCACTTT. This gives the protein CAWSDRGWDRLNSPLHF.

In its sample, this clonotype was seen many times. This sequence joins TRBV6-5 and TRBJ2-1; 7 nucleotides agree with TRBD1. Germline-derived CDR1 and CDR2 are MNHEY and SVGAGI. The CDR3 is 15 residues long. V lost 3 bases to trimming and J lost 4 bases; unmatched junction nucleotides: 6. CDR3 in DNA: TGTGCCAGCAGTTATAGGGGGCACGGATACAATGAGCAGTTCTTC. It encodes CASSYRGHGYNEQFF.

This clonotype was counted at least ten times. This chain uses TRBV12-3 or TRBV12-4 with TRBJ2-1; tentatively, D is TRBD1 (6 bases). V was trimmed by 6 bases and J by 6 bases, leaving 21 bases between them. This CDR3 is 16 amino acids long. The CDR3 loop reads CASRHTPGQGGNEQFF. The CDR3 nucleotides read TGTGCCAGCAGGCATACACCGGGACAAGGGGGCAATGAGCAGTTCTTC.

This clonotype was counted many times. The CDR3 DNA follows: TGTGCCAGCAGCGGTGGAGAGGGAGGGCCCTTGAACGAGCAGTACTTC. Protein: CASSGGEGGPLNEQYF. V gene TRBV9 combines with J gene TRBJ2-7; 7 bases are shared with TRBD2. V was clipped by 3 bases and J by 5 bases; unmatched bases: 14. Per the germline V gene, CDR1 is SGDLS and CDR2 is YYNGEE. The length of the CDR3 is 16 residues.

At least ten counts were recorded for this clonotype. This chain joins TRBV19 and TRBJ2-1; 10 positions match TRBD2. The V and J ends lost 5 bases and 0 bases, in that order; junction bases with no gene match: 1. The CDR3 covers 15 residues. Germline values: CDR1 LNHDA, CDR2 SQIVND (reference sequence). The CDR3 loop reads CASSVAGGSYNEQFF. The CDR3 DNA reads as TGTGCCAGTAGTGTAGCGGGGGGCTCCTACAATGAGCAGTTCTTC.

This clonotype was recorded at least ten times. The genes are TRBV10-3 and TRBJ2-4, with TRBD2 matching 15 bases. Germline trimming cut 2 bases from V and 0 bases from J; bases unmatched to any gene: 8. Germline V gene data show CDR1 as ENHRY and CDR2 as SYGVKD. The CDR3 is made up of 20 amino acids. In nucleotides, the CDR3 is TGTGCCATCAGTGAGACCTCGGGACTAGCGGGAGGTTTAGCCAAAAACATTCAGTACTTC. Amino acid sequence: CAISETSGLAGGLAKNIQYF.

This clonotype was counted only a few times. The V gene is TRBV25-1, the J gene TRBJ2-3; the match to TRBD1 covers 8 bases. Germline CDR1 is MGHDK and CDR2 is SYGVNS. With 0 bases clipped from V and 4 bases from J, the junction kept 18 bases outside the gene matches. This CDR3 spans 20 amino acids. The CDR3 loop reads CASSEYLFRQGAPEADTQYF. CDR3 bases: TGTGCCAGCAGTGAATATCTCTTCCGGCAGGGGGCGCCCGAAGCAGATACGCAGTATTTT.

There are many counts of this clonotype. This rearrangement joins TRBV5-1 to TRBJ2-3; TRBD2 is a possible D gene (5 bases). Per the germline V gene, CDR1 is SGHRS and CDR2 is YFSETQ. The CDR3 consists of 15 residues. The germline V and J ends were trimmed by 1 base and 2 bases, with 11 bases remaining between them. In DNA, the CDR3 is TGCGCCAGCAGCTTGAATCGGGGTGCCACAGATACGCAGTATTTT. This translates into CASSLNRGATDTQYF.

This clonotype came up many times. V and J are TRBV6-5 and TRBJ2-5, with 12 bases aligning to TRBD2. Per germline, CDR1 MNHEY and CDR2 SVGAGI. Trimming took 2 bases from V and 3 from J; bases not matched to a gene: 4. This CDR3 region has 16 residues. As DNA, the CDR3 is TGTGCCAGCAGTTACACTTGGACTAGCGGGAAAGAGACCCAGTACTTC. Its protein is CASSYTWTSGKETQYF.

This clonotype was recorded at least ten times. The chain joins TRBV7-8 to TRBJ2-1; a weak D match, TRBD2 (5 bases). The CDR3 is 13 amino acids. Germline V gene lookup returns CDR1 SGHVS and CDR2 FQNEAQ. Trimming removed 5 bases from V and 12 bases from J, with 17 bases in between. The CDR3 here is CASSQVGGVGQFF. CDR3 nucleotides: TGTGCCAGCAGCCAGGTAGGAGGAGTAGGGCAGTTCTTC.

The sample holds many counts of this clonotype. The V and J genes are TRBV4-1 and TRBJ2-3; D gene unclear. The V end was cut by 0 bases, the J end by 2 bases, with 12 bases between. This CDR3 comprises 16 residues. CDR1 and CDR2 from the germline V gene are MGHRA and YSYEKL. CDR3 nucleotide sequence: TGCGCCAGCAGCCAAGATCTCCCCCGGGCCACAGATACGCAGTATTTT. It codes for CASSQDLPRATDTQYF.